The entry that follows covers one T cell receptor (beta chain) sequence. Its target is not known. Using RNA transcripts as the source, TCR beta CDR3 regions were amplified. HTBI primers were employed in a first-round RT-PCR of the TCR CDR3. One entry per CDR3 protein results from TCRdb running MiXCR on the multiplex PCR reads. The table includes hundreds of thousands of distinct CDR3 sequences, about 14% detected once. The data stem from a study of T cells in Graves' hyperthyroidism and ophthalmopathy. Orbital computed tomography, thyroid ultrasound, serum thyroxine and TRAb, and clinical symptoms together informed the diagnoses. Trimming removed 4 bases from V and 2 bases from J; junction bases left unmatched: 3. Germline values: CDR1 LNHNV, CDR2 YYDKDF (reference sequence). The CDR3 covers 15 residues. Study-level results: Within blood appeared most thyroid clonotypes that had expanded above 0.001.

V usage is TRBV15 and J usage is TRBJ2-7; TRBD2 matches at 12 bases. The sequence was obtained from a woman in her fifties or sixties with Graves' ophthalmopathy. The sequenced sample was blood. DNA for the CDR3: TGTGCCACCAGCACCCTAGCGGGAGGGGCCTACGAGCAGTACTTC. Its translation is CATSTLAGGAYEQYF.